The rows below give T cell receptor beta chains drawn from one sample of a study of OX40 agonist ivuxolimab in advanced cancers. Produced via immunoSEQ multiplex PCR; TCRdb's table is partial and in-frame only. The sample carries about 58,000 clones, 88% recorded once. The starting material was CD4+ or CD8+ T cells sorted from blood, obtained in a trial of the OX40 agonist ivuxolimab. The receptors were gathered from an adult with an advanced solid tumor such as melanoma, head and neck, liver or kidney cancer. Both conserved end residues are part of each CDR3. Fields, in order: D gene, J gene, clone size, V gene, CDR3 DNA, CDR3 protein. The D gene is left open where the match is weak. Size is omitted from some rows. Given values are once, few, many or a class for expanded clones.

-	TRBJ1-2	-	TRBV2	TGTGCCAGCTCACCCCGGACGGATTACTATGGCTACACCTTC	CASSPRTDYYGYTF
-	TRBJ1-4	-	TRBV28	TGTGCCAGCAGTTCCTCCAGCTTTGGGGCAAAACTGTTTTTT	CASSSSSFGAKLFF
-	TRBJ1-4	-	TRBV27	TGTGCCAGCAGGGCAAATGAAAAACTGTTTTTT	CASRANEKLFF
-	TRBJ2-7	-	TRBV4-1	TGCGCCAGCAGCCAAGATAAAGGCGAGCAGTACTTC	CASSQDKGEQYF
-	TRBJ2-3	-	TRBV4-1	TGCGCCGGCAGCCAACGAGGGAGCGAGTCAGATACGCAGTATTTT	CAGSQRGSESDTQYF
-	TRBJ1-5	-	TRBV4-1	TGCGCCAGCAGCTCATGGGGCCCAAAGGAACAGCCCCAGCATTTT	CASSSWGPKEQPQHF
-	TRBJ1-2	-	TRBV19	TGTGCCAGTAGACCCCGAGGCCCCTATGGCTACACCTTC	CASRPRGPYGYTF
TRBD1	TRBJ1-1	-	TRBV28	TGTGCCAGCAGTTTAAGGGGGCGTGGGACTGAAGCTTTCTTT	CASSLRGRGTEAFF
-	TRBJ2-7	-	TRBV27	TGTGCCAGCTCCGGACAAGGGCTCGCGCAGTACTTC	CASSGQGLAQYF
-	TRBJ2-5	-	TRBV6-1	TGTGCCAGCAGTGCCAGCGTGGGGAAATGGGGAGAGACCCAGTACTTC	CASSASVGKWGETQYF
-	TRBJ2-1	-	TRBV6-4	TGTGCCAGTTCGGCTTACCCGAGGCGGGAGCAGTTCTTC	CASSAYPRREQFF
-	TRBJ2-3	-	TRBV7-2	TGTGCCAGCAGCTTAACTAGTGGTTCGTCATATACGCAGTATTTT	CASSLTSGSSYTQYF
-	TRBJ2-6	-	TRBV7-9	TGTGCCAGCAGGGAATCTGGGGCCAACGTCCTGACTTTC	CASRESGANVLTF
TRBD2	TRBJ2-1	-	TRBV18	TGTGCCAGCTCACTTAGCGGGGTCTACAATGAGCAGTTCTTC	CASSLSGVYNEQFF
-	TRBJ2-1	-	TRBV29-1	TGCAGCGTTGAAGACCTTTTGGGGGATGAGCAGTTCTTC	CSVEDLLGDEQFF
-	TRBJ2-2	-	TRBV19	TGTGCCAGTAGTATAAGCAGCGCGAACACCGGGGAGCTGTTTTTT	CASSISSANTGELFF
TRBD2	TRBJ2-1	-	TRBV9	TGTGCCAGCAGCGCAGGGACGGGGCGGGAGTGCCATCTCGACTACTTTTACCAAGTTACTAGAGAATTCTTC	CASSAGTGRECHLDYFYQVTREFF
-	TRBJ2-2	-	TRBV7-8	TGTGCCAGCAGGTGGACGTTCGCGAACACCGGGGAGCTGTTTTTT	CASRWTFANTGELFF
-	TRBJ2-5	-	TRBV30	TGTGCCTGGAGTGTTTCTGAGACCCAGTACTTC	CAWSVSETQYF
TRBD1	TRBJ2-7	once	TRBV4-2	TGTGCCAGCAGCCAGGCTACAGGGGGGTCCTACGAGCAGTACTTC	CASSQATGGSYEQYF
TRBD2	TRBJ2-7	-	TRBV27	TGTGCCAGCAGTTTTCCCGGGACTAGCGGCGAGCAGTACTTC	CASSFPGTSGEQYF
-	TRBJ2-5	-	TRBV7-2	TGTGCCAGCAGCTTTCAGGAACAAGAGACCCAGTACTTC	CASSFQEQETQYF
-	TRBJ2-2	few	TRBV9	TGTGCCAGCAGCGTAGCAGGGAGAACCGGGGAGCTGTTTTTT	CASSVAGRTGELFF
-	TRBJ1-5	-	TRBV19	TGTGCCAGTAGTAACACGGGAGGCAATCAGCCCCAGCATTTT	CASSNTGGNQPQHF
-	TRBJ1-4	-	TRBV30	TGTGCCTGGAGTGGCCAGGGGACAACAGGTGAAAAACTGTTTTTT	CAWSGQGTTGEKLFF
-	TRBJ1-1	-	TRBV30	TGTGCCTGGTCCGCAGGCAAGTATTTCGCTGAAGCTTTCTTT	CAWSAGKYFAEAFF
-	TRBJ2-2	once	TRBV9	TGTGCCAGCAGCGTAGGGGTCACCGGGGAGCTGTTTTTT	CASSVGVTGELFF
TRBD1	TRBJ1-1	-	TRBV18	TGTGCCAGCTCACTGGACAGGGGCACTGAAGCTTTCTTT	CASSLDRGTEAFF
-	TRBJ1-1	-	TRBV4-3	TGCGCCAGCAGCCAAGATTTGGTTTTTCCTGAAGCTTTCTTT	CASSQDLVFPEAFF
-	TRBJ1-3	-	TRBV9	TGTGCCAGCAGCGTAGGGGGCAGCTCTGGAAACACCATATATTTT	CASSVGGSSGNTIYF
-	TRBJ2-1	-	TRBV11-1	TGTGCCAGCAGCCTTGCCTCCTACAATGAGCAGTTCTTC	CASSLASYNEQFF